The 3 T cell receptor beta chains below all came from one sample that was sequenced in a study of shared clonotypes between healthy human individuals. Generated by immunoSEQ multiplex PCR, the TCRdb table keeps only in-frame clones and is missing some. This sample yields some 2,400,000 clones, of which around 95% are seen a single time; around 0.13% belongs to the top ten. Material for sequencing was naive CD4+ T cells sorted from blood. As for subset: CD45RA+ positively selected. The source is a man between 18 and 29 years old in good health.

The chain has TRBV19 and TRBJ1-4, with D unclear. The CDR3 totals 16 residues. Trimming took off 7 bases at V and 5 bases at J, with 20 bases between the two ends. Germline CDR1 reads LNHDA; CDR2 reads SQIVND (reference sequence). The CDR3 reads CASTIRAAGGNEKLFF. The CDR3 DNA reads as TGTGCCAGTACAATACGGGCCGCGGGTGGGAATGAAAAACTGTTTTTT.

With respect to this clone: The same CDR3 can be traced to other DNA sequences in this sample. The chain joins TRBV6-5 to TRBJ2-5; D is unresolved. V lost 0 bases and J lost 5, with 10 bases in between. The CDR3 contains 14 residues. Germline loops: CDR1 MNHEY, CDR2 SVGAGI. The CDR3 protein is CASSYSSFSETQYF. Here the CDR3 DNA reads TGTGCCAGCAGTTACTCCAGTTTCTCGGAGACCCAGTACTTC.

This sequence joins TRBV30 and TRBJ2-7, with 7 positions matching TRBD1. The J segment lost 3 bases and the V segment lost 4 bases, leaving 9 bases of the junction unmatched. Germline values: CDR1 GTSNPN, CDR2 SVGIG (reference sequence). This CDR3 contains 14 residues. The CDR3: CAWTPGDRDYEQYF. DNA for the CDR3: TGTGCCTGGACACCCGGGGACAGAGACTACGAGCAGTACTTC.